The present T cell receptor (beta chain) was sequenced within a study of blood T cells in healthy people across ages (dated by TCRdb to 2013 to 2016). General notes on the study: Template switching captured roughly one uniquely barcoded TCR beta cDNA molecule per two T cells in model experiments. Two additional independent replicas of 1 million unique cDNA reads from the same blood draw were analyzed for two donors (one aged 18 to 29 and one aged 80 or older). To track age-related changes in TCR beta repertoire diversity, the study relied on deep sequencing normalized with unique cDNA molecular identifiers. The donors were divided into four age groups: young (average approximately 15 years), middle-aged (about 41), aged (approximately 62) and long-lived (roughly 82). To avoid experimental bias, donors of different ages were spread randomly across the sequencing lanes. What the authors observed across the whole study: Estimates of total diversity based on one million sequenced T cells were considered lower bounds and underestimates. Bulk unsorted PBMC profiling prevented conclusive comparison of naive and antigen-experienced compartments. There was a strong correlation between observed TCR beta diversity and the percentage of naive T cells measured by flow cytometry. The CMV infection status of donors was not known, potentially confounding age-related changes in expanded clonotypes. Observed TCR beta diversity per million T cells fell roughly linearly with age, and a significant reduction was already apparent by age about 36. The long-lived group showed more naive CD4+ T cells, fewer expanded clones and increased TCR diversity than the aged group, suggesting age selection.

This clonotype was detected a few times. It lacks a known antigen. Base qualities are not at hand, and no much larger clone is one base apart. Library method: 5' RACE. TCRdb names Illumina HiSeq 2500 as the instrument used. A second PCR of about 7 to 12 cycles was run with a J-beta primer mix and a sample-barcoded 5' primer. A unique molecular identifier was introduced onto each TCR beta cDNA molecule by a template-switch 5' adaptor carrying 12 random nucleotides. Each sample yielded at least 2.5 million CDR3-containing paired-end reads. First-strand cDNA was synthesized from all RNA with the Mint cDNA synthesis kit, primed by a TRBC-specific oligonucleotide. Following uracil-DNA glycosylase treatment, a first 18-cycle PCR with universal primers M1SS and BC2_uni_R was performed on all cDNA. As for the authors' bioinformatics: For normalization, 1 million high-quality reads, each with a distinct molecular identifier, were randomly selected from each sample. Instead of being binned into consensus sequences, reads with shared molecular identifiers were discarded. MiTCR, set to a Q25 quality threshold and the strictest error-elimination algorithm, was used for CDR3 identification, clonotype clustering and error correction. A nonparametric unseen species model with Euler transformation was used to estimate lower-bound total TCR beta diversity. TCRdb applied fastp at Q25 and MiXCR to the public reads, then kept only in-frame beta chains. Rows merge per CDR3 protein into single entries with the most common DNA and genes. The V and J calls and clone size come from TCRdb's table, not from the authors' own analysis. This sample lists about 290,000 distinct CDR3 sequences; 25% to 30% were detected once. About 30% of the sample goes to the ten largest clones.

Donors were roughly 40 systemically healthy Caucasian individuals from Russia aged about 6 to 100 years. Each donor gave about 9.7 milliliters of peripheral blood, drawn into EDTA-treated Vacutainer tubes. Ficoll-Paque density-gradient centrifugation was used to isolate PBMCs, with at least 7 million per sample. Total RNA, at least 6 micrograms per sample, was extracted from PBMCs with Trizol reagent. For every donor, an aliquot of PBMCs went through flow cytometry to measure the percentages of naive CD45RAhigh/CD27high T cells. Sequencing was done on a sample of blood. This receptor was taken from a woman between 65 and 79 years old in good health.

The nucleotides read TGCGCCAGCAGCCGACTAGCGGGAGAGGCTGAGCAGTTCTTC. It codes for CASSRLAGEAEQFF. The chain is encoded by TRBV5-1 joined to TRBJ2-1; 12 middle bases align to TRBD2. V trim: 4 bases; J trim: 9 bases; unmatched bases: 5. The germline V gene encodes CDR1 SGHRS and CDR2 YFSETQ. The CDR3 starts with the cysteine, ends with the phenylalanine, and has 14 residues. CDR3 DNA only is kept here, 42 bases in frame from base 1. Extended through the reference TRBV5-1 and TRBJ2-1 proteins, this CDR3 yields the full variable domain: KAGVTQTPRYLIKTRGQQVTLSCSPISGHRSVSWYQQTPGQGLQFLFEYFSETQRNKGNFPGRFSGRQFSNSRSEMNVSTLELGDSALYLCASSRLAGEAEQFFGPGTRLTVL.